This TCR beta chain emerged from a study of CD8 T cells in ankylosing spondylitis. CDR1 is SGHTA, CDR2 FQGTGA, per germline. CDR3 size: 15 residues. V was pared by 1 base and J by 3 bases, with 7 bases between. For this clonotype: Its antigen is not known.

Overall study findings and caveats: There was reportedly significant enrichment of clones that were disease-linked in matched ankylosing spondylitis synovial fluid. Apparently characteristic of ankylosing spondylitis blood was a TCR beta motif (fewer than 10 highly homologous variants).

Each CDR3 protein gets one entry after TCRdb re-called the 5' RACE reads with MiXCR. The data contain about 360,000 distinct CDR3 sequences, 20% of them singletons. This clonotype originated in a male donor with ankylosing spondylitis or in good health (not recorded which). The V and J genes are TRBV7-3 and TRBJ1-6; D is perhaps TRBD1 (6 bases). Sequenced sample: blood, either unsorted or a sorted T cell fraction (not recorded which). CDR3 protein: CASSLRGGYNSPLHF. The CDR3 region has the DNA TGTGCCAGCAGCTTAAGAGGGGGCTATAATTCACCCCTCCACTTT.